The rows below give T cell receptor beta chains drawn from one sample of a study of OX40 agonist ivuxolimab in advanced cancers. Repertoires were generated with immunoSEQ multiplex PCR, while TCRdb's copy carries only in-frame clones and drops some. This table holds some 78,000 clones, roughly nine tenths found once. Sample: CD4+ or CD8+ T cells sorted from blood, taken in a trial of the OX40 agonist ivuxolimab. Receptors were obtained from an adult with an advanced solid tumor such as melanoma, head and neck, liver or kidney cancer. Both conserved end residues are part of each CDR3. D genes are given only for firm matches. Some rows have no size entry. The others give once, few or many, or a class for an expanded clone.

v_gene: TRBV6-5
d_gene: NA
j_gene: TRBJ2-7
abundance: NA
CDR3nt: TGTGCCAGCAGTCCATCCTACGAGCAGTACTTC
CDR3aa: CASSPSYEQYF

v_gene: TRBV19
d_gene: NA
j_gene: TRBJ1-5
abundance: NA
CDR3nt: TGTGCCAGTAGTACTGGTCAGGGGAATCAGCCCCAGCATTTT
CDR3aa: CASSTGQGNQPQHF

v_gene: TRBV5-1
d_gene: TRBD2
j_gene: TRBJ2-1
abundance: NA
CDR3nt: TGCGCCAGCAGCTTGGAGGGTAGCGGGGTCTACAATGAGCAGTTCTTC
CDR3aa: CASSLEGSGVYNEQFF

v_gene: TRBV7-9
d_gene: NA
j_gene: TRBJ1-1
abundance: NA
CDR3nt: TGTGCCAGCAGCTTACAGGGTACCACTGAAGCTTTCTTT
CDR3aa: CASSLQGTTEAFF

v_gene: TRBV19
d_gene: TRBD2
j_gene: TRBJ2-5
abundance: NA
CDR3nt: TGTGCCAGTACTTCTCGGGATCTAGCGGGTTCCTTCGGAGAGACCCAGTACTTC
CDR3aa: CASTSRDLAGSFGETQYF

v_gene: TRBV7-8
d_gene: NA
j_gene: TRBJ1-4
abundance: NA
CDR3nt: TGTGCCAGCAGCTTATCGGAAGGAACTAATGAAAAACTGTTTTTT
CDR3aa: CASSLSEGTNEKLFF

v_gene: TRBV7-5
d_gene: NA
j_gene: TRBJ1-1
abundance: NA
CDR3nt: TGTGCCAGAAGCTTAAAAGAGTGCACTGAAGCTTTCTTT
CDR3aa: CARSLKECTEAFF

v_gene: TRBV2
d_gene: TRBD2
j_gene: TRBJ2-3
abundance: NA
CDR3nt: TGTGCCAGTACTTTAGCGGGGGGGCCGGTCACGCAGTATTTT
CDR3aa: CASTLAGGPVTQYF

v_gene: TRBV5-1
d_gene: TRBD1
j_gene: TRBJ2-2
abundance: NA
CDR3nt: TGCGCCAGTGGCAAAGCAGGGGGACGCACCGGGGAGCTGTTTTTT
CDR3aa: CASGKAGGRTGELFF

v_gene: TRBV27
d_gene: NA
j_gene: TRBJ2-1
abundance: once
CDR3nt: TGTGCCAGCAGAGCGCCCTTATTTAGATGGAATGAGCAGTTCTTC
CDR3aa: CASRAPLFRWNEQFF

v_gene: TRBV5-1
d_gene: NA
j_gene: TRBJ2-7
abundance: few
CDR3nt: TGCGCCAGCAGCTTGGTAGTTGGGTACGAGCAGTACTTC
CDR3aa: CASSLVVGYEQYF

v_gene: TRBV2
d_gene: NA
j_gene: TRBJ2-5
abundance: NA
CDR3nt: TGTGCCAGCAGTGAAGCGTGGGCAGGGGACGAGACCCAGTACTTC
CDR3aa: CASSEAWAGDETQYF

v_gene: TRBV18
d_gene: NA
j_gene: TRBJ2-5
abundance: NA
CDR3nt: TGTGCCAGCTCCACGAGTCGCCTCGAGACCCAGTACTTC
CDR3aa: CASSTSRLETQYF

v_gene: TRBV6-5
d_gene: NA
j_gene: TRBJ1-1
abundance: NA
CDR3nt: TGTGCCAGCAGCCCCCACAGGGATCGTTCTGAAGCTTTCTTT
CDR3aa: CASSPHRDRSEAFF

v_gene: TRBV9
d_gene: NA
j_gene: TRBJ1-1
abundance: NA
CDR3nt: TGTGCCAGCAGCGCAGGGAGAAGAAGCACTGAAGCTTTCTTT
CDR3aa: CASSAGRRSTEAFF

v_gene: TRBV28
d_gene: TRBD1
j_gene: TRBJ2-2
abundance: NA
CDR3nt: TGTGCCAGCAGTTTCATTGCGACAGGGGTGAACACCGGGGAGCTGTTTTTT
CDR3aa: CASSFIATGVNTGELFF

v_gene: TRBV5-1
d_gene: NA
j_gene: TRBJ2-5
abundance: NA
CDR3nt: TGCGCCAGCAGCTTGGGAGTAGAAGAGACCCAGTACTTC
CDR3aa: CASSLGVEETQYF

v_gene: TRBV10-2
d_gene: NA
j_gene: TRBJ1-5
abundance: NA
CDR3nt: TGCGCCAGCAGTGCGACAGTTCAGCCCCAGCATTTT
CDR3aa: CASSATVQPQHF

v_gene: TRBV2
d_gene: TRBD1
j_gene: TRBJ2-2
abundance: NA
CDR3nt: TGTGCCAGCAGTCGGGACAGGGGGGCCGGGGAGCTGTTTTTT
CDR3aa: CASSRDRGAGELFF

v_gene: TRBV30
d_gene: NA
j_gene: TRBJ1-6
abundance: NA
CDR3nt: TGTGCCTGGAATGGAGACTATCGCCCTTCACCCCTCCACTTT
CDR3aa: CAWNGDYRPSPLHF

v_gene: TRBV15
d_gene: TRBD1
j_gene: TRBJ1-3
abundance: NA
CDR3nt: TGTGCCACCAGAAGGGACAGGGGAAGCTCTGGAAACACCATATATTTT
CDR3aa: CATRRDRGSSGNTIYF

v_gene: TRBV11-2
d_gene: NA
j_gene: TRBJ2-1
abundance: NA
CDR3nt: TGTGCCTGCCTGGGTGGAGCCCATCCGTACAATGAGCAGTTCTTC
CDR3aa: CACLGGAHPYNEQFF

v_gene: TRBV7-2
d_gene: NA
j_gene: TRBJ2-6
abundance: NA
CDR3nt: TGTGCCAGCAGCTTATACCGCGTTGGGGCCAACGTCCTGACTTTC
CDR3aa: CASSLYRVGANVLTF

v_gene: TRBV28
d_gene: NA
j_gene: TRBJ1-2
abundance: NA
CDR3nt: TGTGCCAGCAGTCCCTGGGGGACCTATGGCTACACCTTC
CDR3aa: CASSPWGTYGYTF

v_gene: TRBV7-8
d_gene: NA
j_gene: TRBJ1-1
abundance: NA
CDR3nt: TGTGCCAGCAGCTACAAGAACACTGAAGCTTTCTTT
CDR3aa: CASSYKNTEAFF

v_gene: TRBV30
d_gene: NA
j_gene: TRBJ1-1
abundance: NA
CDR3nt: TGTGCCTGCCCCTCACCGGCCAACAATGCTTTCTTT
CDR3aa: CACPSPANNAFF

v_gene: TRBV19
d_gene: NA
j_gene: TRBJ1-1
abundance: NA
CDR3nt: TGTGCCAGTAGTATCCAAGGGGAGACTGAAGCTTTCTTT
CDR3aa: CASSIQGETEAFF

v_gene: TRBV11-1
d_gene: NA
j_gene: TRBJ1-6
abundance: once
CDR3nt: TGTGCCAGCAGCTCCTCCGGGATCCCGAATTCACCCCTCCACTTT
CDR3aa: CASSSSGIPNSPLHF

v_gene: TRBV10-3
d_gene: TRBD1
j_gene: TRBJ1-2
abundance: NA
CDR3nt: TGTGCCGTCCACAGGGGTCAAGGCTATGGCTACACCTTC
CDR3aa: CAVHRGQGYGYTF

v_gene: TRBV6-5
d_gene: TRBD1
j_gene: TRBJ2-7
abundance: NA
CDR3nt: TGTGCCAGCAGTCCGGTGACAGGGCCCAACGAGCAGTACTTC
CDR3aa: CASSPVTGPNEQYF

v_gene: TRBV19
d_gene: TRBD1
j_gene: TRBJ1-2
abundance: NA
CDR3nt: TGTGCCAGTAGCTGGACAGGTCTGTATGGCTACACCTTC
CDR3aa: CASSWTGLYGYTF

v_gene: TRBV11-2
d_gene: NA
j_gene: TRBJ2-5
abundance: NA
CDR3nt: TGTGCCAGCAGCTCTAGCGCTCGCGTGGAGACCCAGTACTTC
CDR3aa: CASSSSARVETQYF

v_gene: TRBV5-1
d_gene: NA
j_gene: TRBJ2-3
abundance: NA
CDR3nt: TGCGCCAGCAGCCCCCTGGACAAATATACGCAGTATTTT
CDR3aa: CASSPLDKYTQYF

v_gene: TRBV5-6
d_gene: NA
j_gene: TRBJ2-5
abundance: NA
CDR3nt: TGTGCCAGCAGCCCGGGGTTAGAGACCCAGTACTTC
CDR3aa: CASSPGLETQYF

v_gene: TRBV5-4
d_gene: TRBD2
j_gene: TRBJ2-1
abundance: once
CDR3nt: TGTGCCAGCAGCTTGGCCTGGGCGGGAGCGGCAAATGAGCAGTTCTTC
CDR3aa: CASSLAWAGAANEQFF

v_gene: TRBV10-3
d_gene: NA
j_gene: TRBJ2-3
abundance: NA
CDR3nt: TGTGCCATCAGGACAGACACGGGGAGCACAGATACGCAGTATTTT
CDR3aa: CAIRTDTGSTDTQYF

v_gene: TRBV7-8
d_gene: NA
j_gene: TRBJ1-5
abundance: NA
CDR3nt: TGTGCCAGCAGCTTAGTCGCCACCAATCAGCCCCAGCATTTT
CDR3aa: CASSLVATNQPQHF

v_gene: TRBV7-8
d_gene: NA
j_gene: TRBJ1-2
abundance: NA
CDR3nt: TGTGCCAGCAGCTTAGACAGATTTAAATCATCGCTAGGCTACACCTTC
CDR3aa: CASSLDRFKSSLGYTF

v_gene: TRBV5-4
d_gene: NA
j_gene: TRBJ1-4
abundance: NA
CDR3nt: TGTGCCAGCAGCTTGGGAGGGATTCGGGAAAAACTGTTTTTT
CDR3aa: CASSLGGIREKLFF